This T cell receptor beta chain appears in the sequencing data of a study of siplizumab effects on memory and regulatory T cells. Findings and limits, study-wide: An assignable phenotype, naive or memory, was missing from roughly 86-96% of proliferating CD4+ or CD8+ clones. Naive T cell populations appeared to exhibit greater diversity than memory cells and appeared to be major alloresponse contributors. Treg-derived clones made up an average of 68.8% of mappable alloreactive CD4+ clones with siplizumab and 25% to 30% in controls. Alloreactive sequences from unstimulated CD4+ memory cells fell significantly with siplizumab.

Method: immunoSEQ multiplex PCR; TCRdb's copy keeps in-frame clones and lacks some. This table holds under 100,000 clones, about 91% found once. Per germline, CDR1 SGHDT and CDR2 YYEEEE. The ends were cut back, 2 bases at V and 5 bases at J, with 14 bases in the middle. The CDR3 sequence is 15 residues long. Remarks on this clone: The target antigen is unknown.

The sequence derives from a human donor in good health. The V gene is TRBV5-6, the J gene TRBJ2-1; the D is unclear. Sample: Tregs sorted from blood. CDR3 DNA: TGTGCCAGCAGCTTAAGGTTTTCCCGAGACAATGAGCAGTTCTTC. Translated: CASSLRFSRDNEQFF.